This T cell receptor (beta chain) was recovered during a study of Ad26.COV2.S vaccination and SARS-CoV-2 variants. Study-wide findings and caveats: Across vaccine and placebo recipients, the breadth of non-spike TCRs was similar.

Repertoires were generated with immunoSEQ multiplex PCR, while TCRdb's copy carries only in-frame clones and drops some. Among about 320,000 clones listed, around 90% were seen once. CDR3 length: 17 residues. Trimming cost V 0 bases and J 4 bases; bases outside gene matches: 8. The V gene's germline CDR1 is SGDLS and CDR2 YYNGEE. Treatment of the sample: around 19 received Ad26.COV2.S at low or high dose, single or two shots; about 5 received placebo; per-sample allocation not given. Sampling happened 63 days after the first vaccine or placebo injection. Donor was an adult aged 18-55 years in Boston. Note on this clone: The antigen remains undetermined.

The sample here was peripheral blood, taken in a trial of Ad26.COV2.S vaccine versus placebo. This clonotype originated in a person between 18 and 59 years old who received the Ad26.COV2.S COVID-19 vaccine or a placebo. The chain employs TRBV9 and TRBJ2-1; TRBD2 matches 9 bases. Here the CDR3 reads CASSVAITSGFYNEQFF. Here the CDR3 DNA reads TGTGCCAGCAGCGTAGCTATCACTAGCGGGTTTTACAATGAGCAGTTCTTC. Full variable domain (outside the CDR3, taken from reference TRBV9 and TRBJ2-1): DSGVTQTPKHLITATGQRVTLRCSPRSGDLSVYWYQQSLDQGLQFLIQYYNGEERAKGNILERFSAQQFPDLHSELNLSSLELGDSALYFCASSVAITSGFYNEQFFGPGTRLTVL.